Listed below are T cell receptor beta chains from one sample, sequenced in a study of blood T cell repertoires in COVID-19. TCRdb's table, derived via immunoSEQ multiplex PCR, lists solely in-frame clones and lacks some. The sample lists about 300,000 clones; about nine tenths were seen once. Sequenced input: PBMCs or T cells enriched from blood (not recorded which). The receptors here all came from a man aged 25-45 years who had recovered from COVID-19. CDR3s include the opening cysteine and the closing phenylalanine or tryptophan. D genes are given only for firm matches. Some rows have no size entry. The others give once, few or many, or a class for an expanded clone.

size,J,V,D,CDR3,DNA
few,TRBJ1-5,TRBV4-2,.,CASSQLITGPPQPQHF,TGTGCCAGCAGCCAACTTATTACAGGGCCCCCTCAGCCCCAGCATTTT
.,TRBJ1-5,TRBV30,TRBD1,CAWQGVGNQPQHF,TGTGCCTGGCAGGGGGTGGGAAATCAGCCCCAGCATTTT
.,TRBJ2-3,TRBV27,.,CASTPNADTQYF,TGTGCCAGCACCCCTAACGCAGATACGCAGTATTTT
.,TRBJ2-1,TRBV13,TRBD2,CASSRGLAGPYSEQFF,TGTGCCAGCAGCCGGGGACTAGCGGGTCCCTACAGTGAGCAGTTCTTC
.,TRBJ2-3,TRBV5-1,TRBD2,CASSIVLAGADTQYF,TGCGCCAGCAGCATTGTCCTAGCGGGGGCGGATACGCAGTATTTT
.,TRBJ1-2,TRBV10-3,.,CAISDYSYGYTF,TGTGCCATCAGTGATTACAGCTATGGCTACACCTTC
.,TRBJ2-7,TRBV6-2/TRBV6-3,.,CASSYLFGTPAYYEQYF,TGTGCCAGCAGTTACCTCTTCGGGACTCCGGCCTACTACGAGCAGTACTTC
.,TRBJ2-3,TRBV27,.,CASKTIPQTTDTQYF,TGTGCCAGCAAAACGATCCCTCAGACTACAGATACGCAGTATTTT
.,TRBJ2-3,TRBV3-1/TRBV3-2,TRBD2,CASSLSRAGGSDTQYF,TGTGCCAGCAGCCTTTCGAGGGCGGGGGGTTCCGATACGCAGTATTTT
.,TRBJ2-6,TRBV6-5,TRBD1,CASTVDRAGANVLTF,TGTGCCAGCACTGTAGACAGGGCTGGGGCCAACGTCCTGACTTTC
few,TRBJ1-6,TRBV6-6,TRBD1,CASILPPTGVLSPLHF,TGTGCCAGCATCTTACCCCCGACAGGGGTCCTTTCACCCCTCCACTTT
.,TRBJ2-5,TRBV18,.,CASSPRLGTQETQYF,TGTGCCAGCTCACCACGGTTGGGGACTCAAGAGACCCAGTACTTC
.,TRBJ1-5,TRBV7-8,.,CASSSRWGGNQPQHF,TGTGCCAGCAGCTCAAGGTGGGGCGGCAATCAGCCCCAGCATTTT
.,TRBJ1-3,TRBV6-5,TRBD1,CASSYSGTGVGNTIYF,TGTGCCAGCAGTTACTCCGGGACAGGGGTTGGAAACACCATATATTTT
.,TRBJ1-1,TRBV5-1,.,CASSFGAGNTEAFF,TGCGCCAGCAGCTTTGGGGCAGGGAACACTGAAGCTTTCTTT
.,TRBJ1-6,TRBV6-4,.,CASSEGVGNSPLHF,TGTGCCAGCAGTGAAGGGGTGGGGAATTCACCCCTCCACTTT
.,TRBJ1-1,TRBV28,.,CASCLGVLNTEAFF,TGTGCCAGCTGCTTAGGGGTTTTGAACACTGAAGCTTTCTTT
.,TRBJ1-1,TRBV19,.,CASSIGVAWNTEAFF,TGTGCCAGTAGTATCGGGGTGGCTTGGAACACTGAAGCTTTCTTT
.,TRBJ1-1,TRBV25-1,TRBD1,CASIPGQVYTEAFF,TGTGCCAGCATCCCGGGACAGGTTTACACTGAAGCTTTCTTT
.,TRBJ1-2,TRBV28,TRBD1,CASSLEKGAKGYTF,TGTGCCAGCAGTTTAGAGAAGGGGGCAAAGGGCTACACCTTC
.,TRBJ2-4,TRBV3-1/TRBV3-2,.,CASSPSTPRLEKNIQYF,TGTGCCAGCAGCCCCTCTACACCTAGACTTGAGAAAAACATTCAGTACTTC
.,TRBJ2-3,TRBV30,TRBD1,CAWSVQGRLSTDTQYF,TGTGCCTGGAGTGTACAGGGGCGATTAAGCACAGATACGCAGTATTTT
once,TRBJ2-7,TRBV11-2,TRBD1,CASSPTGPSQYF,TGTGCCAGCAGTCCGACAGGGCCGTCGCAGTACTTC
.,TRBJ1-1,TRBV30,.,CAWRTYPGTMNTEAFF,TGTGCCTGGAGAACGTACCCCGGGACAATGAACACTGAAGCTTTCTTT
.,TRBJ1-1,TRBV6-4,.,CASSGTSNTEAFF,TGTGCCAGCAGTGGTACATCGAACACTGAAGCTTTCTTT
.,TRBJ1-4,TRBV6-5,.,CASSYKYRDNEKLFF,TGTGCCAGCAGTTATAAGTACAGAGATAATGAAAAACTGTTTTTT
.,TRBJ1-4,TRBV3-1/TRBV3-2,TRBD1,CASIMGGLGPQPQGAVTNEKLFF,TGTGCCAGCATTATGGGGGGCCTCGGCCCCCAACCCCAGGGGGCGGTCACTAATGAAAAACTGTTTTTT
once,TRBJ2-1,TRBV7-8,TRBD2,CASSSMTSGFYNEQFF,TGTGCCAGCAGCTCTATGACTAGCGGGTTTTACAATGAGCAGTTCTTC
.,TRBJ1-1,TRBV7-9,TRBD1,CASTPGQGSEAFF,TGTGCCAGCACCCCGGGACAGGGGTCAGAAGCTTTCTTT
.,TRBJ2-3,TRBV25-1,.,CAIAIEDTQYF,TGTGCGATCGCAATAGAGGATACGCAGTATTTT